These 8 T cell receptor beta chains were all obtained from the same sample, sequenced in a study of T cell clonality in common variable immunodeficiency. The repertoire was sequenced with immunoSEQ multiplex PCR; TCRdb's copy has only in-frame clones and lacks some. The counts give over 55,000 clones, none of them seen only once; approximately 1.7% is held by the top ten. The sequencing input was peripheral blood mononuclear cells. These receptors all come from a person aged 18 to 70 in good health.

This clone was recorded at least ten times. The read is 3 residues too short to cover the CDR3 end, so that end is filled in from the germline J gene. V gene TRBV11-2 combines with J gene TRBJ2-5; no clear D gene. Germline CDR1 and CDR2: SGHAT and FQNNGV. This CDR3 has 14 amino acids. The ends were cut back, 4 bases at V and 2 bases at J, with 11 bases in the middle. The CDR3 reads CASSSSFSQETQYF. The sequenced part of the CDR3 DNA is TGTGCCAGCAGCTCCTCCTTCTCTCAAGAGACC.

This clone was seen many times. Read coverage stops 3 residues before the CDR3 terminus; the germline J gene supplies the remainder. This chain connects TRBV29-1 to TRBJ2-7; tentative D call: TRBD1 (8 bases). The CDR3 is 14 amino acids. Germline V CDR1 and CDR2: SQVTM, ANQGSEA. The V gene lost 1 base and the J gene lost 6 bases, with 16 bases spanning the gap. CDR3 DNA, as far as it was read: TGCAGCGTTGAAGGGACAGGGAGGGGGAGCGAG. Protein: CSVEGTGRGSE. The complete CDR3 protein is CSVEGTGRGSEQYF.

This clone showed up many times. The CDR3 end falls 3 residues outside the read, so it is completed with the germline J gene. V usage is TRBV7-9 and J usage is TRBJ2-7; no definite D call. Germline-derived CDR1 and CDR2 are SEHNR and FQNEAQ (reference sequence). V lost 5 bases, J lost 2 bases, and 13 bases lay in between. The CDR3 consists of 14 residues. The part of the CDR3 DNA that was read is TGTGCCAGCAGCCTATCGACAAGTACCTACGAG. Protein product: CASSLSTSTYE. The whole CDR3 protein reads CASSLSTSTYEQYF.

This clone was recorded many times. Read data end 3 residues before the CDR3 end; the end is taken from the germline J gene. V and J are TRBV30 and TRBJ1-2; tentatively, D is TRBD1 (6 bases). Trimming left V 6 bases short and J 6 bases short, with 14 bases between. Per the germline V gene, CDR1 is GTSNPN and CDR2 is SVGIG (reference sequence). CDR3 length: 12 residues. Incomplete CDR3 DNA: TGTGCCTGCCGAGAGGGGGTCGATGGC. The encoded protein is CACREGVDG. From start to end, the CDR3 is CACREGVDGYTF.

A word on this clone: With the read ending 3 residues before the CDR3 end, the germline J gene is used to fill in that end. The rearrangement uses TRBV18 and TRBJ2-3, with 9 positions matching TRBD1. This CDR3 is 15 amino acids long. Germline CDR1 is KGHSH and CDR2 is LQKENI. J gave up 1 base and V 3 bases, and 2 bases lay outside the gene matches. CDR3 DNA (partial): TGTGCCAGCTCACCTACAGGGGGCGGCACAGATACG. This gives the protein CASSPTGGGTDT. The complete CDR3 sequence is CASSPTGGGTDTQYF.

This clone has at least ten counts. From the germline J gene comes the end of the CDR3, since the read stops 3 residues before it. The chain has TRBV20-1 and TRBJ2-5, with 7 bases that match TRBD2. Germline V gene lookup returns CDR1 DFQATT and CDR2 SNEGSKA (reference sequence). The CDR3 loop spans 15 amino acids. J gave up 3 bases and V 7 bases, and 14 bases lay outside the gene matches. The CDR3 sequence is CSVGSGQSGKETQYF. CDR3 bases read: TGCAGTGTTGGTAGCGGGCAAAGCGGCAAAGAGACC.

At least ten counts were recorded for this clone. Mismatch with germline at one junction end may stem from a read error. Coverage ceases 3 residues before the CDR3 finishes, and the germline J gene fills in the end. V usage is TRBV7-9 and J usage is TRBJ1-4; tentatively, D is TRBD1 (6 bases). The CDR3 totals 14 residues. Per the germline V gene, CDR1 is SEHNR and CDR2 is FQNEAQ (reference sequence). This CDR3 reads CSSSSTGPYEKLFF. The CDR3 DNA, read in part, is TGTTCCAGCAGCTCGACAGGTCCATACGAAAAA.

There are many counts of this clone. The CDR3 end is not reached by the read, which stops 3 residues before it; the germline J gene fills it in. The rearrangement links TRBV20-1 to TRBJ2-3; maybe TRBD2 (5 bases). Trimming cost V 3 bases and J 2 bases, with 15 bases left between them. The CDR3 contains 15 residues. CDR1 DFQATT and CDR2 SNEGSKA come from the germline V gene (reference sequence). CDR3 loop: CSARGRVASTDTQYF. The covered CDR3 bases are TGCAGTGCTAGGGGCCGAGTAGCGTCCACAGATACG.